This T cell receptor (beta chain) was sequenced during a study of T cell responses to AZD1222 COVID-19 vaccine. On the study more broadly: Analysis merged second doses at about 4 or about 12 weeks.

On this clone itself: Its antigen is still unknown. The identical CDR3 is also encoded by other nucleotide sequences in the sample.

This CDR3 is 11 amino acids long. Trimming removed 3 bases at V and 4 bases at J, with 2 bases between. CDR1 is SGHDT and CDR2 is YYEEEE in the germline V gene. TCRdb's table, derived via immunoSEQ multiplex PCR, lists solely in-frame clones and lacks some. Here the sample spans roughly 150,000 clones, roughly 90% being singletons. Study-wide findings and caveats: Reportedly, nearly half of unique spike TCRs recognized epitopes outside B.1.351/B.1.1.7 mutations. Spike-specific TCRs gained breadth and depth after people received two AZD1222 doses.

The receptor's source is an adult in good health. This specimen consisted of peripheral blood, obtained on day 0 of AZD1222 vaccination. The rearrangement joins TRBV5-6 to TRBJ2-1; no firm D call. In nucleotides, the CDR3 is TGTGCCAGCAGCTCTTACAATGAGCAGTTCTTC. Amino acid sequence: CASSSYNEQFF. Complete variable domain (other parts from reference TRBV5-6 and TRBJ2-1): DAGVTQSPTHLIKTRGQQVTLRCSPKSGHDTVSWYQQALGQGPQFIFQYYEEEERQRGNFPDRFSGHQFPNYSSELNVNALLLGDSALYLCASSSYNEQFFGPGTRLTVL.